This T cell receptor (beta chain) is from a study of blood T cell repertoires in COVID-19. Study-level information: The United States, Italy and Spain were the sources of the acute and convalescent COVID-19 samples. The analysed material was cDNA or gDNA that came from T cells, B-cell-depleted T cells, or PBMCs.

Individuals drawn from under 30 US areas were roughly 18 to 89 years old. Donors were grouped by their self-reported clinical history. This CDR3 contains 14 residues. Germline V gene sequence: CDR1 SGHTA, CDR2 FQGNSA. V lost 6 bases and J lost 5; bases outside the gene matches: 6. Repertoires were generated with immunoSEQ multiplex PCR, while TCRdb's copy carries only in-frame clones and drops some. Of about 160,000 clones detected, over 75% appear once; the ten largest clones hold roughly 5%. This chain links TRBV7-2 with TRBJ1-2, with 10 bases matching TRBD1. Sequencing was carried out using PBMCs or T cells enriched from blood (not recorded which). This TCR derives from a middle-aged woman with acute COVID-19. The CDR3 DNA reads TGTGCCAGCAGTCCTGACAGGGGGCCTTATGGCTACACCTTC. Protein product: CASSPDRGPYGYTF.